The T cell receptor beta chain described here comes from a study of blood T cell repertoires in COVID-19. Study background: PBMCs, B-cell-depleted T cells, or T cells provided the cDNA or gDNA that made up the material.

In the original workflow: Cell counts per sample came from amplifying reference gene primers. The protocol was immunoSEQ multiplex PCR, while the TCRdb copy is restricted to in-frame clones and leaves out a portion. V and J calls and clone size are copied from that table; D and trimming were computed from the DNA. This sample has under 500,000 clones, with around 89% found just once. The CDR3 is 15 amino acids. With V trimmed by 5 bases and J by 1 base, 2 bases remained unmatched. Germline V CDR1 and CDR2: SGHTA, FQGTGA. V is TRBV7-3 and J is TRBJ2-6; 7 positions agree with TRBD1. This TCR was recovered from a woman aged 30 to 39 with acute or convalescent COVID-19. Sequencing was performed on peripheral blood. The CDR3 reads CASSKQGSGANVLTF. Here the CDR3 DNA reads TGTGCCAGCAGCAAACAGGGGTCTGGGGCCAACGTCCTGACTTTC.